The rows below give T cell receptor beta chains drawn from one sample of a study of CD8 T cells in Susac syndrome. MiXCR was run by TCRdb on the immunoSEQ multiplex PCR reads, yielding one entry per CDR3 protein. The table lists 180,000 or so distinct CDR3 sequences, around 94% of them singletons. The sample consisted of CD4+ T cells from PBMCs. The receptors derive from a human donor in good health. The CDR3 runs from the conserved cysteine through the conserved F or W. Some rows mark clone size as missing; the rest say once, few, many or name a class of expanded clone.

V gene	J gene	clone size	CDR3 protein
TRBV12-3/TRBV12-4	TRBJ2-7	NA	CASSTPGTGGYEQYF
TRBV29-1	TRBJ2-7	NA	CSVTPSGTSGVEYF
TRBV19	TRBJ2-3	NA	CASSTARVTDTQYF
TRBV29-1	TRBJ2-5	NA	CSVVRGETQYF
TRBV3-1	TRBJ1-1	NA	CASSRLDGTGENTEAFF
TRBV29-1	TRBJ1-1	NA	CSVGFGTANTEAFF
TRBV29-1	TRBJ2-2	once	CSVRGVGELFF
TRBV18	TRBJ2-2	NA	CASSGNTGELFF
TRBV6-2/TRBV6-3	TRBJ1-5	NA	CASSLRGQPYESNQPQHF
TRBV4-3	TRBJ2-2	NA	CASSQVSITGELFF
TRBV20-1	TRBJ2-3	NA	CSARNSGGRGDTQYF
TRBV10-3	TRBJ2-1	NA	CAISELSSGVYNEQFF